Shown below are 8 T cell receptor beta chains from a single sample sequenced in a study of blood T cell repertoires in COVID-19 (dated by TCRdb to the early 2020s). Library construction relied on the immunoSEQ multiplex PCR assay. Sourced from immuneACCESS, this table was stored by TCRdb with only in-frame sequences that have V and J called. A share of the clones is absent; for the studies checked, an unresolved V gene accounts for under half, and the remainder has no known explanation. For this sample the table gives around 140,000 clones, of which roughly 85% were detected only once. The top ten clonotypes cover about 3.2% of the sample. The specimen sequenced was PBMCs or T cells enriched from blood (not recorded which). These receptors all come from a woman aged 50 to 60 who had recovered from COVID-19.

In its sample, this clone was seen once. The chain couples TRBV5-1 to TRBJ1-1, with D hard to call. The germline V gene has CDR1 SGHRS and CDR2 YFSETQ. The CDR3 covers 15 residues. V lost 0 bases, J lost 2 bases, and 11 bases lay in between. CDR3 nucleotide sequence: TGCGCCAGCAGCTTGGAGTACAGCTTCAACACTGAAGCTTTCTTT. Translating it yields CASSLEYSFNTEAFF.

This clone was detected a few times. This chain uses TRBV30 with TRBJ2-3, with 8 nucleotides matching TRBD2. This CDR3 contains 15 residues. The V gene's germline CDR1 is GTSNPN and CDR2 SVGIG (reference sequence). After removal of 0 bases from V and 4 bases from J, the junction contained 6 bases not matched to a gene. CDR3 sequence reads: CAWSVVAGGSDTQYF. For the CDR3, the DNA is TGTGCCTGGAGTGTGGTGGCGGGAGGATCAGATACGCAGTATTTT.

This chain uses TRBV14 with TRBJ2-3; D not certain. Trimming removed 0 bases from V and 2 bases from J, with 12 bases in between. Germline CDR1 SGHDN, CDR2 FVKESK. The CDR3 runs to 16 residues. CDR3 region: CASSQDPSANTDTQYF. The DNA for the CDR3 is TGTGCCAGCAGCCAAGATCCCAGCGCCAACACAGATACGCAGTATTTT. Complete variable domain (other parts from reference TRBV14 and TRBJ2-3): EAGVTQFPSHSVIEKGQTVTLRCDPISGHDNLYWYRRVMGKEIKFLLHFVKESKQDESGMPNNRFLAERTGGTYSTLKVQPAELEDSGVYFCASSQDPSANTDTQYFGPGTRLTVL.

This clone has only a few counts. At one of its ends the junction is not consistent with the germline gene, which may arise from a read error. This chain connects TRBV28 to TRBJ1-5; D remains ambiguous. This CDR3 region has 13 residues. Germline V gives CDR1 MDHEN, CDR2 SYDVKM. The CDR3 nucleotides are TGTGCCAGCAGCACCGACGGGAATCGGCCCCAGCATTTT. Its protein is CASSTDGNRPQHF.

As concerns this clone: The same CDR3 can be traced to other DNA sequences in this sample. The CDR3 DNA is TGCGCCAGCAGCCCTAGACAGGGTAACACCGGGGAGCTGTTTTTT. As protein: CASSPRQGNTGELFF. The rearrangement uses TRBV5-1 and TRBJ2-2; 7 positions match TRBD1. CDR3 length: 15 amino acids. The germline V gene encodes CDR1 SGHRS and CDR2 YFSETQ. Unmatched junction bases numbered 5, after V lost 4 bases and J lost 2 bases.

The chain has TRBV5-6 and TRBJ2-1, with 8 bases matching TRBD1. CDR1 is SGHDT and CDR2 is YYEEEE in the germline V gene. CDR3 length equals 12 residues. Trimming at V came to 2 bases and at J to 9 bases, leaving 1 base not matched to a gene. This CDR3 reads CASSLQGGEQFF. For the CDR3, the DNA is TGTGCCAGCAGCTTACAGGGGGGTGAGCAGTTCTTC.

This chain joins TRBV2 and TRBJ1-4, with 7 bases identical to TRBD1. The CDR3 runs to 14 residues. Trimming at V came to 8 bases and at J to 8 bases, leaving 11 bases not matched to a gene. CDR1 and CDR2 (germline): SNHLY, FYNNEI. The CDR3 bases are TGTGCCAGCGACCCCTGGCAGGGGGGAGAAAAACTGTTTTTT. As protein: CASDPWQGGEKLFF.

This sequence joins TRBV6-2 or TRBV6-3 and TRBJ2-7; TRBD2 matches 12 bases. This CDR3 comprises 14 residues. J lost 3 bases, V lost 6 bases, and 3 bases had no gene match. Germline CDR1 MNHEY, CDR2 SVGEGT. In DNA form, the CDR3 reads TGTGCCAGCAGCCGGACTAGCGGGAACTACGAGCAGTACTTC. Residues: CASSRTSGNYEQYF.